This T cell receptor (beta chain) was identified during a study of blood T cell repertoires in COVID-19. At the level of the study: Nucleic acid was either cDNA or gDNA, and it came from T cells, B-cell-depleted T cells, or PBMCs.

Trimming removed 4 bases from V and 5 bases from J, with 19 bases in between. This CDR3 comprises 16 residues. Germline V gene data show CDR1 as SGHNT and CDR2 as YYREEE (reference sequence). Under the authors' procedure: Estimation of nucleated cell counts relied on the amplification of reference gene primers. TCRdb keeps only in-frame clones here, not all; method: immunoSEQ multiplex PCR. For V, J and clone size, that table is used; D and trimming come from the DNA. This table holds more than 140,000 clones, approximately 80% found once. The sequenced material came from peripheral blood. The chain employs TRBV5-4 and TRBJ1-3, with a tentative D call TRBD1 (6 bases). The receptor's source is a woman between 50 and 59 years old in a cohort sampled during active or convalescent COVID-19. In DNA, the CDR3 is TGTGCCAGCAGCACAGGAGGTGCAGGGGCCCGAAACACCATATATTTT. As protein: CASSTGGAGARNTIYF.